A single sample is the source of the 18 T cell receptor beta chains below, sequenced in a study of blood T cell repertoires in COVID-19. Assay: immunoSEQ multiplex PCR; the TCRdb copy retains only in-frame clones and omits some. This table has 130,000 or so clones, roughly 88% appearing once. Sequencing used peripheral blood. These receptors all come from a man aged 50 or older with acute or convalescent COVID-19.

J is TRBJ1-6 and V is TRBV19; 9 bases map to TRBD1. Trimming at V came to 5 bases and at J to 8 bases, leaving 7 bases not matched to a gene. The CDR3 contains 15 residues. Germline CDR1 reads LNHDA; CDR2 reads SQIVND (reference sequence). The chain's CDR3 is CASSGGQGLYSPLHF. The CDR3, as DNA: TGTGCCAGTAGTGGGGGACAGGGACTTTATTCACCCCTCCACTTT.

This clone was recorded only once. V and J are TRBV29-1 and TRBJ1-1; possibly TRBD1 for D (6 bases). This CDR3 is built from 13 residues. V lost 5 bases, J lost 1 base, and 11 bases lay in between. Germline assignment: CDR1 SQVTM and CDR2 ANQGSEA. The CDR3 sequence is CSVNPGQNTEAFF. CDR3 bases: TGCAGCGTTAATCCGGGACAGAACACTGAAGCTTTCTTT.

The chain has TRBV5-1 and TRBJ2-7; 10 positions agree with TRBD2. This CDR3 contains 15 residues. Germline V gene data show CDR1 as SGHRS and CDR2 as YFSETQ. V shed 7 bases and J 7 bases; nucleotides not matched to a gene: 14. Here the CDR3 DNA reads TGCGCCAGCCGGGGTTCGGCTAGCGGGAGTGTAGAGCAGTACTTC. Its protein is CASRGSASGSVEQYF.

The J gene is TRBJ1-3, the V gene TRBV29-1; perhaps TRBD1 as D (5 bases). Germline V gives CDR1 SQVTM, CDR2 ANQGSEA. The CDR3 contains 12 residues. The V gene lost 5 bases and the J gene lost 2 bases, with 7 bases spanning the gap. This chain's CDR3 is CSVSRAGNTIYF. The CDR3 bases are TGCAGCGTTAGCAGGGCTGGAAACACCATATATTTT.

The chain recombines TRBV5-4 with TRBJ1-1; unclear D gene. Germline V gene lookup returns CDR1 SGHNT and CDR2 YYREEE (reference sequence). Trimming took off 0 bases at V and 4 bases at J, with 7 bases between the two ends. The CDR3 has 13 residues. The DNA of the CDR3 is TGTGCCAGCAGCTTGGCCAGTGGCACTGAAGCTTTCTTT. Translated, it gives CASSLASGTEAFF. The entire variable domain, with the rest obtained from reference TRBV5-4 and TRBJ1-1, is as follows: ETGVTQSPTHLIKTRGQQVTLRCSSQSGHNTVSWYQQALGQGPQFIFQYYREEENGRGNFPPRFSGLQFPNYSSELNVNALELDDSALYLCASSLASGTEAFFGQGTRLTVV.

This clone was observed once. The V and J genes are TRBV19 and TRBJ2-5; D uncertain. The V gene lost 4 bases and the J gene lost 4 bases, with 10 bases spanning the gap. CDR1 LNHDA and CDR2 SQIVND come from the germline V gene (reference sequence). The CDR3 totals 13 residues. CDR3 DNA sequence: TGTGCCAGTAGTACAGGCTGGGTAGAGACCCAGTACTTC. Translated, it gives CASSTGWVETQYF.

CDR3 region: CASSYGDSEAFF. CDR3 sequence (DNA): TGTGCCAGCAGTTACGGGGACAGTGAAGCTTTCTTT. The chain couples TRBV6-2 or TRBV6-3 to TRBJ1-1; 7 bases map to TRBD1. The CDR3 runs to 12 residues. Germline trimming cut 2 bases from V and 7 bases from J; bases unmatched to any gene: 1. Germline CDR1 and CDR2: MNHEY and SVGEGT.

This clone came up once. CDR3 bases: TGTGCCAGCAGTGTCGGGGGCCCGAGGACTAGCGGGAGACATACGCAGTATTTT. Translated: CASSVGGPRTSGRHTQYF. V gene TRBV2 combines with J gene TRBJ2-3; 13 nucleotides agree with TRBD2. The germline V gene encodes CDR1 SNHLY and CDR2 FYNNEI. With 4 bases clipped from V and 7 bases from J, the junction kept 14 bases outside the gene matches. The CDR3 has 18 residues.

The chain employs TRBV21-1 and TRBJ1-1; the table's D call of TRBD1 was not tested on the DNA. TRBV21-1 is a listed pseudogene. The CDR3 runs 15 residues. For the CDR3, the DNA is TGTGCCACGATGTACGGACAGGGGATGAACACTGAAGCTTTCTTT. Protein product: CATMYGQGMNTEAFF.

V and J are TRBV13 and TRBJ2-3; maybe TRBD1 (6 bases). The germline gives CDR1 PRHDT, CDR2 FYEKMQ (reference sequence). V was cut by 7 bases and J by 1 base, with 18 bases left in between. The CDR3 length is 16 residues. The CDR3 loop reads CASTGIGTPRTDTQYF. The CDR3 coding sequence is TGTGCCAGCACCGGCATCGGGACACCCCGCACAGATACGCAGTATTTT.

The J gene is TRBJ1-2, the V gene TRBV7-6; 9 bases agree with TRBD1. Germline CDR1 reads SGHVS; CDR2 reads FNYEAQ. The junction had 13 bases not matched to a gene; V was cut back by 6 bases and J by 8 bases. The CDR3 covers 15 residues. CDR3 sequence: CASSTGTGYLEGYTF. The CDR3 region has the DNA TGTGCCAGCAGTACCGGGACAGGGTATTTAGAAGGCTACACCTTC.

As for this clone: Distinct nucleotide sequences in the sample also encode this CDR3. This chain joins TRBV2 and TRBJ2-3; D might be TRBD2 (5 bases). Looked up from germline, CDR1 is SNHLY and CDR2 is FYNNEI. Between the trimmed V and J ends, which lost 4 bases and 5 bases, there was a span of 7 bases. This CDR3 region has 12 residues. CDR3 residues: CASSVRGDTQYF. The CDR3 DNA reads TGTGCCAGCAGTGTCCGGGGAGATACGCAGTATTTT.

The rearrangement uses TRBV14 and TRBJ1-3; a possible D gene is TRBD1 (5 bases). The CDR3 runs 13 residues. Germline V gene sequence: CDR1 SGHDN, CDR2 FVKESK. Trimming left V 8 bases short and J 1 base short, with 9 bases between. This chain's CDR3 is CASRRGSGNTIYF. In DNA form, the CDR3 reads TGTGCCAGCCGAAGGGGTTCTGGAAACACCATATATTTT.

The chain has TRBV19 and TRBJ2-2; D might be TRBD2 (6 bases). V lost 3 bases, J lost 7 bases, and 9 bases lay in between. The germline V gene has CDR1 LNHDA and CDR2 SQIVND (reference sequence). The CDR3 totals 13 residues. The CDR3 DNA reads as TGTGCCAGTAGTATCTGGGGGGACGGGGAGCTGTTTTTT. Its translation is CASSIWGDGELFF. The full variable domain, rest sourced from reference TRBV19 and TRBJ2-2, is DGGITQSPKYLFRKEGQNVTLSCEQNLNHDAMYWYRQDPGQGLRLIYYSQIVNDFQKGDIAEGYSVSREKKESFPLTVTSAQKNPTAFYLCASSIWGDGELFFGEGSRLTVL.

The CDR3 sequence is CASVPTSSYNEQFF. The CDR3, as DNA: TGCGCCAGCGTTCCTACGAGCTCCTACAATGAGCAGTTCTTC. The chain combines TRBV5-1 with TRBJ2-1; D remains unclear. Trimming shortened V by 7 bases and J by 0 bases, and 11 bases separated the two germline ends. The CDR3 spans 14 residues. The germline V gene encodes CDR1 SGHRS and CDR2 YFSETQ.

This clone was counted once. For the CDR3, the DNA is TGCGCCAGCAGCCCCCCGGGTAACTATGGCTACACCTTC. Protein product: CASSPPGNYGYTF. The V call is TRBV4-1, the J call TRBJ1-2, with D unresolved. In germline, CDR1 is MGHRA, CDR2 YSYEKL. Trimming shortened V by 4 bases and J by 1 base, and 7 bases separated the two germline ends. This CDR3 is built from 13 residues.

The V call is TRBV3-1 (or the pseudogene TRBV3-2), the J call TRBJ2-7; no definite D call. In germline, CDR1 is LGHDT, CDR2 YNNKEL (reference sequence). V lost 4 bases, J lost 5 bases, and 9 bases lay in between. This CDR3 contains 12 residues. CDR3 loop: CASSLRHDEQYF. CDR3 in DNA: TGTGCCAGCAGCCTTAGACATGACGAGCAGTACTTC.

This chain uses TRBV27 with TRBJ2-7, with TRBD2 as a possible D gene (6 bases). Germline-derived CDR1 and CDR2 are MNHEY and SMNVEV (reference sequence). The CDR3 sequence is 16 residues long. Trimming left V 2 bases short and J 5 bases short, with 19 bases between. As DNA, the CDR3 is TGTGCCAGCAGTTTAGGTGGGGGGTTAGGGTCCCACGAGCAGTACTTC. This translates into CASSLGGGLGSHEQYF.